A selection of T cell receptor beta chains follows, all from one sample in a study of molecular identifiers for immune sequencing clone quantification. TCRdb re-analysed the PCR reads in MiXCR, keeping a single row per CDR3 protein. Among approximately 97,000 distinct CDR3 sequences listed, approximately 24% were seen once. The material sequenced was naive CD8+ T cells from blood, with Jurkat cell RNA spiked in. The receptors come from a human donor in good health. Some libraries in this study had Jurkat cell RNA spiked in. The CDR3 runs from the conserved cysteine through the conserved F or W. Each record gives: D gene, V gene, clone size, J gene, CDR3 DNA, CDR3 protein. The D gene is left open where the match is weak. Expanded clones are given a class, and other clones once, few, many or no size at all.

d_call: NA; v_call: TRBV7-8; clone_size: many; j_call: TRBJ2-1; cdr3_nt: TGTGCCAGCAGCCCAGACTACAATGAGCAGTTCTTC; cdr3_aa: CASSPDYNEQFF
d_call: NA; v_call: TRBV19; clone_size: many; j_call: TRBJ2-1; cdr3_nt: TGTGCCAGTAGTCTGCAGAATGAGCAGTTCTTC; cdr3_aa: CASSLQNEQFF
d_call: NA; v_call: TRBV11-2; clone_size: NA; j_call: TRBJ2-1; cdr3_nt: TGTGCCAGCAGCTTGTTTAGCTCCTACAATGAGCAGTTCTTC; cdr3_aa: CASSLFSSYNEQFF
d_call: NA; v_call: TRBV4-1; clone_size: many; j_call: TRBJ2-3; cdr3_nt: TGCGCCAGCAGCCAAGTCTCCGGAGATACGCAGTATTTT; cdr3_aa: CASSQVSGDTQYF
d_call: NA; v_call: TRBV6-6; clone_size: NA; j_call: TRBJ2-3; cdr3_nt: TGTGCCAGCAGTTACTCACCGGGAACAGATACGCAGTATTTT; cdr3_aa: CASSYSPGTDTQYF
d_call: TRBD2; v_call: TRBV5-4; clone_size: NA; j_call: TRBJ2-3; cdr3_nt: TGTGCCAGCAGCCCCGGGACTAGCGGGAGAGATACGCAGTATTTT; cdr3_aa: CASSPGTSGRDTQYF
d_call: TRBD2; v_call: TRBV27; clone_size: NA; j_call: TRBJ2-7; cdr3_nt: TGTGCCAGCAGTTTAAAAGCGGGAGCAGGCGAGCAGTACTTC; cdr3_aa: CASSLKAGAGEQYF
d_call: TRBD2; v_call: TRBV24-1; clone_size: many; j_call: TRBJ2-1; cdr3_nt: TGTGCCACCAGTGATACGGGACTAGCGGCGGATGAGCAGTTCTTC; cdr3_aa: CATSDTGLAADEQFF
d_call: NA; v_call: TRBV4-3; clone_size: many; j_call: TRBJ1-1; cdr3_nt: TGCGCCAGCAGCCAAGAAAAAGGGGTTGCCACTGAAGCTTTCTTT; cdr3_aa: CASSQEKGVATEAFF
d_call: NA; v_call: TRBV7-2; clone_size: NA; j_call: TRBJ2-3; cdr3_nt: TGTGCCAGCAGCTTTTCGGTAGTAGCGGCCCGCCCCCCAGATACGCAGTATTTT; cdr3_aa: CASSFSVVAARPPDTQYF
d_call: TRBD2; v_call: TRBV20-1; clone_size: many; j_call: TRBJ2-3; cdr3_nt: TGCAGTGCTAGACTACTAGCGGGAGAAGTCACAGATACGCAGTATTTT; cdr3_aa: CSARLLAGEVTDTQYF
d_call: TRBD1; v_call: TRBV2; clone_size: many; j_call: TRBJ2-3; cdr3_nt: TGTGCCAGCATCAACAGGGGGAGTAGCACAGATACGCAGTATTTT; cdr3_aa: CASINRGSSTDTQYF
d_call: TRBD2; v_call: TRBV13; clone_size: many; j_call: TRBJ2-5; cdr3_nt: TGTGCCAGCAGCCCGGGACTAGCGGGAGCCCGAGAGACCCAGTACTTC; cdr3_aa: CASSPGLAGARETQYF
d_call: NA; v_call: TRBV10-3; clone_size: NA; j_call: TRBJ1-5; cdr3_nt: TGTGCCACCCCCCCCCGGGGCAGAAAAAAGCAGCCCCAGCATTTT; cdr3_aa: CATPPRGRKKQPQHF
d_call: NA; v_call: TRBV12-3/TRBV12-4; clone_size: many; j_call: TRBJ2-3; cdr3_nt: TGTGCCAGCAGTCCCGGGAGACCTACAGATACGCAGTATTTT; cdr3_aa: CASSPGRPTDTQYF
d_call: NA; v_call: TRBV13; clone_size: many; j_call: TRBJ2-3; cdr3_nt: TGTGCCAGCAGGATGTCCCAAACAGATACGCAGTATTTT; cdr3_aa: CASRMSQTDTQYF
d_call: TRBD2; v_call: TRBV11-2; clone_size: NA; j_call: TRBJ2-1; cdr3_nt: TGTGCCAGCAGCTTTAGCGGGGGCGCGGGGGATGAGCAGTTCTTC; cdr3_aa: CASSFSGGAGDEQFF
d_call: NA; v_call: TRBV6-5; clone_size: NA; j_call: TRBJ2-2; cdr3_nt: TGTGCCGGCAGTTATTCGGTAGTCGGGGAGCTGTTTTTT; cdr3_aa: CAGSYSVVGELFF
d_call: NA; v_call: TRBV19; clone_size: many; j_call: TRBJ2-3; cdr3_nt: TGTGCCAGTAGTATTTGGGTTTCTAGCACAGATACGCAGTATTTT; cdr3_aa: CASSIWVSSTDTQYF
d_call: NA; v_call: TRBV20-1; clone_size: NA; j_call: TRBJ1-1; cdr3_nt: TGCAGTGCCTCGACAGCAACGAACACTGAAGCTTTCTTT; cdr3_aa: CSASTATNTEAFF
d_call: NA; v_call: TRBV2; clone_size: few; j_call: TRBJ1-5; cdr3_nt: TGTGCCAGCAGTGGGGATCGACGGTTTGGAGAGCCCCAGCATTTT; cdr3_aa: CASSGDRRFGEPQHF
d_call: TRBD2; v_call: TRBV11-2; clone_size: NA; j_call: TRBJ2-5; cdr3_nt: TGTGCCAGCAGCCCTACGCGACTAGCTGAGGGGGAGACCCAGTACTTC; cdr3_aa: CASSPTRLAEGETQYF
d_call: TRBD1; v_call: TRBV30; clone_size: many; j_call: TRBJ1-1; cdr3_nt: TGTGCCTGGGGCAAGGGACAGGGGGTCACTGAAGCTTTCTTT; cdr3_aa: CAWGKGQGVTEAFF
d_call: NA; v_call: TRBV6-2/TRBV6-3; clone_size: many; j_call: TRBJ2-2; cdr3_nt: TGTGCCAGCAGTTACTTGTCGAACACCGGGGAGCTGTTTTTT; cdr3_aa: CASSYLSNTGELFF
d_call: NA; v_call: TRBV29-1; clone_size: few; j_call: TRBJ1-1; cdr3_nt: TGCAGCGTTGAGGAGCAGGGGCTTGAAGCTTTCTTT; cdr3_aa: CSVEEQGLEAFF
d_call: NA; v_call: TRBV11-2; clone_size: NA; j_call: TRBJ2-7; cdr3_nt: TGTGCCAGCAGCTTACCCGAAGGACTCGAGAGCTCCTACGAGCAGTACTTC; cdr3_aa: CASSLPEGLESSYEQYF
d_call: NA; v_call: TRBV27; clone_size: few; j_call: TRBJ2-7; cdr3_nt: TGTGCCAGCAGTCCCCTGACAAGCGAGCAGTACTTC; cdr3_aa: CASSPLTSEQYF
d_call: TRBD1; v_call: TRBV7-6; clone_size: NA; j_call: TRBJ2-7; cdr3_nt: TGTGCCAGCAGCTTAGCCGGGACAGGGAGCTCCTCCTACGAGCAGTACTTC; cdr3_aa: CASSLAGTGSSSYEQYF
d_call: TRBD2; v_call: TRBV7-2; clone_size: NA; j_call: TRBJ2-5; cdr3_nt: TGTGCCCGCAGCTTGGGGGCGGGGGGGCAAGAGACCCAGTACTTC; cdr3_aa: CARSLGAGGQETQYF
d_call: NA; v_call: TRBV7-9; clone_size: many; j_call: TRBJ2-5; cdr3_nt: TGTGCCAGCAGCTCCGGGAGCCTACAAGAGACCCAGTACTTC; cdr3_aa: CASSSGSLQETQYF